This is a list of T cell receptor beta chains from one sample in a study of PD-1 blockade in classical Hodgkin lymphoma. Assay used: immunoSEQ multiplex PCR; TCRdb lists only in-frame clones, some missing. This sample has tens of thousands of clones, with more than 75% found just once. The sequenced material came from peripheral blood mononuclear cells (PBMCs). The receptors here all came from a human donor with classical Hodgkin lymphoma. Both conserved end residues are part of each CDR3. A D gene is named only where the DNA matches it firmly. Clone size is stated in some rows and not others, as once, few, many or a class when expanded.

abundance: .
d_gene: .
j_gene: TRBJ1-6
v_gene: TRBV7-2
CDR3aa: CASSLGQAYNSPLHF
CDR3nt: TGTGCCAGCAGCTTAGGACAGGCTTATAATTCACCCCTCCACTTT

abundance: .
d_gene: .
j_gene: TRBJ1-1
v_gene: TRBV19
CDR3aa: CASSIQLNAEAFF
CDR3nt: TGTGCCAGTAGTATCCAATTGAACGCTGAAGCTTTCTTT

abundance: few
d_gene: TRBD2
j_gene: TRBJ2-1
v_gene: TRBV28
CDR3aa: CASSPPGLDYNEQFF
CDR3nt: TGTGCCAGCAGTCCACCGGGACTAGACTACAATGAGCAGTTCTTC

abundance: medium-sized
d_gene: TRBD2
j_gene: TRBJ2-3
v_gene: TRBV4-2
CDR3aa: CASSQEWGLAGAADTQYF
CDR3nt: TGTGCCAGCAGCCAAGAGTGGGGACTAGCGGGAGCGGCAGATACGCAGTATTTT

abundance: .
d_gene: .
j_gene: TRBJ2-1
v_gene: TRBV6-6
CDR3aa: CASSYFAGNSYNEQFF
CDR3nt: TGTGCCAGCAGTTACTTTGCGGGCAACTCCTACAATGAGCAGTTCTTC

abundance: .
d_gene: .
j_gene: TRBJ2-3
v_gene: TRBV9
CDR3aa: CASSPPRVDTQYF
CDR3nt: TGTGCCAGCAGCCCGCCCAGGGTAGATACGCAGTATTTT

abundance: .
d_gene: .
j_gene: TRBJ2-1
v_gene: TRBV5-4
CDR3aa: CASSLSTSNEQFF
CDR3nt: TGTGCCAGCAGCTTGTCAACCAGCAATGAGCAGTTCTTC

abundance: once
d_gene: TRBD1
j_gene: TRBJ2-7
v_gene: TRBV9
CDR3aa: CASSPSDRSSYEQYF
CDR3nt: TGTGCCAGCAGCCCCTCGGACAGGAGCTCCTACGAGCAGTACTTC

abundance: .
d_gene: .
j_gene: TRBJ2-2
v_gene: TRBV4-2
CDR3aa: CASSQEVVYGPGELFF
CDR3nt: TGTGCCAGCAGCCAAGAGGTGGTATACGGCCCCGGGGAGCTGTTTTTT

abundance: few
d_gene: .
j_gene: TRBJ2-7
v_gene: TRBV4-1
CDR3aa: CASSRLGVDSYEQYF
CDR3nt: TGCGCCAGCAGCCGCCTGGGCGTTGACTCCTACGAGCAGTACTTC

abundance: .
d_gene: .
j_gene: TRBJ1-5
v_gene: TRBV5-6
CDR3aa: CASSLGGQVNQPQHF
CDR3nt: TGTGCCAGCAGCTTGGGAGGGCAGGTCAATCAGCCCCAGCATTTT

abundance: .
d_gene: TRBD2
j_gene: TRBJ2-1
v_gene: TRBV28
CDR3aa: CASRLAGEVGEQFF
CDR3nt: TGTGCCAGCAGACTAGCGGGAGAAGTAGGTGAGCAGTTCTTC

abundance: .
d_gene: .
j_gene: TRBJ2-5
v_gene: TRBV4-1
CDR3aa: CASSQREHGGETQYF
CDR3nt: TGCGCCAGCAGCCAAAGGGAGCATGGGGGAGAGACCCAGTACTTC

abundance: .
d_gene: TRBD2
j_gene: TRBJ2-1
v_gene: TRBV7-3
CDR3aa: CASSLTSGRGEQFF
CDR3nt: TGTGCCAGCAGCTTAACTAGCGGGAGAGGGGAGCAGTTCTTC